This passage covers 20 T cell receptor beta chains from one sample sequenced in a study of shared clonotypes between healthy human individuals. Only in-frame clones appear in the TCRdb table, and some are missing; sequencing was by immunoSEQ multiplex PCR. This sample yields 1.5 million to 1.9 million clones, of which 95% to 99% are seen a single time; roughly 0.45% belongs to the top ten. Input material: naive CD4+ T cells sorted from blood. The subset here: CD45RA+ positively selected. The receptors shown here come from a man aged 30 to 45 in good health.

The chain links TRBV5-4 to TRBJ2-1, with D maybe TRBD2 (5 bases). The germline CDR1 and CDR2 sequences are SGHNT and YYREEE (reference sequence). Trimming left V 0 bases short and J 13 bases short, with 11 bases between. The CDR3 length is 12 residues. The CDR3 is CASSLGTQPQFF. CDR3 DNA sequence: TGTGCCAGCAGCTTGGGGACTCAGCCACAGTTCTTC.

The chain couples TRBV5-1 to TRBJ1-1; no firm D call. The CDR3 is 11 residues long. Deletions cut 3 bases from V and 5 bases from J, with 5 bases between. Germline V CDR1 and CDR2: SGHRS, YFSETQ. CDR3 protein: CASSSQTEAFF. The CDR3 bases are TGCGCCAGCAGCTCCCAAACTGAAGCTTTCTTT.

The chain couples TRBV15 to TRBJ1-5; D remains unclear. Germline V gene data show CDR1 as LNHNV and CDR2 as YYDKDF (reference sequence). Trimming took off 0 bases at V and 6 bases at J, with 15 bases between the two ends. The CDR3 runs 16 residues. The CDR3, as DNA: TGTGCCACCAGCAGAGATCCGCCAGGCGTAAGTCAGCCCCAGCATTTT. This sequence encodes CATSRDPPGVSQPQHF.

This clone has just one count. The chain employs TRBV6-1 and TRBJ2-7, with D possibly TRBD1 on 5 matching bases. V was shortened by 2 bases and J by 3 bases, with 11 bases between the two germline ends. The CDR3 sequence is 14 residues long. In germline, CDR1 is MNHNS, CDR2 SASEGT. CDR3 DNA: TGTGCCAGCAGTGAAATGAGACAGCTCTACGAGCAGTACTTC. Translating gives CASSEMRQLYEQYF.

The chain employs TRBV5-1 and TRBJ2-2; D gene unclear. Deletions cut 0 bases from V and 6 bases from J, with 9 bases between. Germline assignment: CDR1 SGHRS and CDR2 YFSETQ. The CDR3 sequence is 14 residues long. This chain's CDR3 is CASSLDGSAGELFF. The CDR3 nucleotides read TGCGCCAGCAGCTTGGACGGGTCAGCCGGGGAGCTGTTTTTT.

The chain carries TRBV19 and TRBJ2-1; D might be TRBD2 (6 bases). Germline V gene lookup returns CDR1 LNHDA and CDR2 SQIVND (reference sequence). Trimming took 5 bases from V and 9 from J, leaving 14 bases between them. The length of the CDR3 is 13 residues. As DNA, the CDR3 is TGTGCCAGTAGTCCCCAGGTGGGAGGTGAGCAGTTCTTC. Translated, it gives CASSPQVGGEQFF.

The chain has TRBV5-4 and TRBJ2-2; 7 positions agree with TRBD2. Germline V gene lookup returns CDR1 SGHNT and CDR2 YYREEE (reference sequence). V was pared by 3 bases and J by 4 bases, with 9 bases of the junction left unmatched. The CDR3 runs to 16 residues. The CDR3 DNA reads TGTGCCAGCAGCTCAGGACTAGAACAAACCACCGGGGAGCTGTTTTTT. Its protein is CASSSGLEQTTGELFF.

The CDR3 sequence: CASSEAGGQSTEAFF. The CDR3 coding sequence is TGTGCCAGCAGCGAGGCTGGCGGCCAGTCCACTGAAGCTTTCTTT. The gene calls are TRBV13 and TRBJ1-1; D remains unclear. Per the germline V gene, CDR1 is PRHDT and CDR2 is FYEKMQ (reference sequence). This CDR3 has 15 amino acids. The V and J ends lost 5 bases and 4 bases respectively, with 17 bases between them.

The chain recombines TRBV5-1 with TRBJ2-3, with D possibly matching TRBD1 (5 bases). This CDR3 comprises 17 residues. Trimming cost V 5 bases and J 2 bases, with 21 bases left between them. From germline, CDR1 is SGHRS and CDR2 YFSETQ. CDR3 amino acids: CASSQGARAQSTDTQYF. CDR3 DNA: TGCGCCAGCAGTCAGGGCGCTCGGGCACAGTCCACAGATACGCAGTATTTT. Together with reference TRBV5-1 and TRBJ2-3, the CDR3 gives the full variable domain: KAGVTQTPRYLIKTRGQQVTLSCSPISGHRSVSWYQQTPGQGLQFLFEYFSETQRNKGNFPGRFSGRQFSNSRSEMNVSTLELGDSALYLCASSQGARAQSTDTQYFGPGTRLTVL.

V is TRBV7-9 and J is TRBJ2-5, with D possibly TRBD2 on 6 matching bases. Trimming pared 2 bases from V and 2 bases from J, leaving 12 bases between. This CDR3 region has 15 residues. CDR1 SEHNR and CDR2 FQNEAQ come from the germline V gene (reference sequence). CDR3 sequence (DNA): TGTGCCAGCAGCTTACGCGGGACGCTACAAGAGACCCAGTACTTC. Its protein product is CASSLRGTLQETQYF.

V and J are TRBV29-1 and TRBJ2-3; 9 positions match TRBD2. This CDR3 comprises 14 residues. The trim removed 2 bases at V and 5 bases at J, leaving 5 bases unmatched. Germline lookup yields CDR1 SQVTM and CDR2 ANQGSEA. CDR3 loop: CSVERREGQDTQYF. CDR3 in DNA: TGCAGCGTTGAACGGCGGGAGGGCCAAGATACGCAGTATTTT.

The rearrangement links TRBV6-5 to TRBJ2-1; D gene uncertain. CDR3 length: 14 amino acids. Trimming took off 6 bases at V and 6 bases at J, with 15 bases between the two ends. Per the germline V gene, CDR1 is MNHEY and CDR2 is SVGAGI. For the CDR3, the DNA is TGTGCCAGCAGACCTACCCAAGGCCCCAATGAGCAGTTCTTC. Translating gives CASRPTQGPNEQFF.

V is TRBV18 and J is TRBJ2-5; D uncertain. Per germline, CDR1 KGHSH and CDR2 LQKENI. V lost 2 bases and J 3 bases, leaving 7 bases between the germline ends. This CDR3 has 13 residues. CDR3 DNA: TGTGCCAGCTCACCAATGAGGAAAGAGACCCAGTACTTC. Translated, it gives CASSPMRKETQYF.

J is TRBJ1-5 and V is TRBV30, with D perhaps matching TRBD1 (6 bases). V dropped 5 bases and J dropped 2 bases, with 10 bases sitting between them. This CDR3 spans 13 amino acids. From germline, CDR1 is GTSNPN and CDR2 SVGIG (reference sequence). CDR3 bases: TGTGCCTGGGATAGGACAGGCAATCAGCCCCAGCATTTT. It specifies CAWDRTGNQPQHF.

This chain links TRBV18 with TRBJ1-4; D possibly corresponds to TRBD1 (6 bases). V was clipped by 6 bases and J by 8 bases, with 19 bases between them. This CDR3 region has 15 residues. The germline CDR1 and CDR2 sequences are KGHSH and LQKENI. The DNA for the CDR3 is TGTGCCAGCTCGCGGACACAGGGTGTTTTGGAAAAACTGTTTTTT. Translation: CASSRTQGVLEKLFF.

J is TRBJ1-4 and V is TRBV28; D not certain. V gave up 7 bases and J gave up 3 bases, with 9 bases separating them. This CDR3 is 13 amino acids long. Germline V gene data show CDR1 as MDHEN and CDR2 as SYDVKM. The CDR3 nucleotides are TGTGCCAGCACCCCTTGGGCTAATGAAAAACTGTTTTTT. Translated: CASTPWANEKLFF.

V gene TRBV6-1 combines with J gene TRBJ1-3; D is unclear. The CDR3 consists of 13 residues. The germline CDR1 and CDR2 sequences are MNHNS and SASEGT. V was cut by 1 base and J by 2 bases, with 3 bases left in between. CDR3 DNA: TGTGCCAGCAGTGAAGAACCTGGAAACACCATATATTTT. It is translated as CASSEEPGNTIYF.

The chain couples TRBV2 to TRBJ2-5, with 11 bases lining up with TRBD1. Germline V CDR1 and CDR2: SNHLY, FYNNEI. Trimming took 7 bases from V and 4 from J; bases not matched to a gene: 5. The CDR3 runs to 14 residues. The CDR3 region has the DNA TGTGCCAGCATGACGGGACAGGGGGGAGAGACCCAGTACTTC. Its protein is CASMTGQGGETQYF. The full variable domain, with the rest looked up from reference TRBV2 and TRBJ2-5, is EPEVTQTPSHQVTQMGQEVILRCVPISNHLYFYWYRQILGQKVEFLVSFYNNEISEKSEIFDDQFSVERPDGSNFTLKIRSTKLEDSAMYFCASMTGQGGETQYFGPGTRLLVL.

Only one count was recorded for this clone. Different DNA sequences within this sample yield the same CDR3. The V and J genes are TRBV7-8 and TRBJ2-2; D is ambiguous. Per germline, CDR1 SGHVS and CDR2 FQNEAQ. The ends were cut back, 0 bases at V and 0 bases at J, with 5 bases in the middle. CDR3 length: 15 amino acids. The CDR3 is CASSLAGTNTGELFF. In DNA, the CDR3 is TGTGCCAGCAGCTTAGCGGGGACGAACACCGGGGAGCTGTTTTTT.

This chain joins TRBV28 and TRBJ1-5; unclear D gene. Looked up from germline, CDR1 is MDHEN and CDR2 is SYDVKM. There are 14 residues in the CDR3. V was trimmed by 3 bases and J by 3 bases, leaving 9 bases between them. The CDR3: CASSFVVANQPQHF. The CDR3 DNA sequence: TGTGCCAGCAGTTTCGTGGTCGCCAATCAGCCCCAGCATTTT. Based on the CDR3 plus reference TRBV28 and TRBJ1-5, the full variable domain is DVKVTQSSRYLVKRTGEKVFLECVQDMDHENMFWYRQDPGLGLRLIYFSYDVKMKEKGDIPEGYSVSREKKERFSLILESASTNQTSMYLCASSFVVANQPQHFGDGTRLSIL.